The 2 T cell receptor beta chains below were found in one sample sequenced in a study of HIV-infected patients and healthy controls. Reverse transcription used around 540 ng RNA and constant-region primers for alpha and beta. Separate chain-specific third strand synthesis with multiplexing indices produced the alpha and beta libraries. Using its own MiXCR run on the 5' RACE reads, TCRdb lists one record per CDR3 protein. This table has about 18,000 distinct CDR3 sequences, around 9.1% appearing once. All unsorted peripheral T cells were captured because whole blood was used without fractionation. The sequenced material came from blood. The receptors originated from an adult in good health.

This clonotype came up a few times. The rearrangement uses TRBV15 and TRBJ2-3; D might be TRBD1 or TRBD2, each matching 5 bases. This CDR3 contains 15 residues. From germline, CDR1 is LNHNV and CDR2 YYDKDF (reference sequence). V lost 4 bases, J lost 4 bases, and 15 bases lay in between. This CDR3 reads CATSNRDGRPDTQYF. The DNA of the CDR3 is TGTGCCACCAGCAATAGGGACGGCCGCCCAGATACGCAGTATTTT. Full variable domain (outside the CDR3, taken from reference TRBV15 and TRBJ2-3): DAMVIQNPRYQVTQFGKPVTLSCSQTLNHNVMYWYQQKSSQAPKLLFHYYDKDFNNEADTPDNFQSRRPNTSFCFLDIRSPGLGDTAMYLCATSNRDGRPDTQYFGPGTRLTVL.

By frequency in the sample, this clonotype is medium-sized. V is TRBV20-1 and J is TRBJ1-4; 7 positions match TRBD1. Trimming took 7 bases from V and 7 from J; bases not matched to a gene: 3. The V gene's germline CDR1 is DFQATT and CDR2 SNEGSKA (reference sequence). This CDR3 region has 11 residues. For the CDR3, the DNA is TGCAGTGGTCAGGGGGTTGAAAAACTGTTTTTT. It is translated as CSGQGVEKLFF.